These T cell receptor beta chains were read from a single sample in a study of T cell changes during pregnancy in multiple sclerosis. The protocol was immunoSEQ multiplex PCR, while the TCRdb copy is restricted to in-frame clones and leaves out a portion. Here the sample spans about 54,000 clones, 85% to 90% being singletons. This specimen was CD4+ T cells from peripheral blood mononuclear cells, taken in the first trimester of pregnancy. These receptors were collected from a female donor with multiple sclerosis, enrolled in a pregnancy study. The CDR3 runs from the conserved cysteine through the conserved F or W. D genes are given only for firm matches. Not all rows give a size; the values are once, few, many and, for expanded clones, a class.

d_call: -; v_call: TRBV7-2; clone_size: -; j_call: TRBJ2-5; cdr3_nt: TGTGCCAGCAGCTTAGGGGCCAGGGGCGAGACCCAGTACTTC; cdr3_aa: CASSLGARGETQYF
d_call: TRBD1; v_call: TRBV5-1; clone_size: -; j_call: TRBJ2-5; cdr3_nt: TGCGCCAGCTCCGGGACAGGGTCCGGAGAGACCCAGTACTTC; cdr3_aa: CASSGTGSGETQYF
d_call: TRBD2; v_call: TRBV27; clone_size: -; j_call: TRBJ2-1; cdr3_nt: TGTGCCAGCAGTGCGAGGACTAGCGGGATCAAACCTACCCTGCAGTTCTTC; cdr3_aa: CASSARTSGIKPTLQFF
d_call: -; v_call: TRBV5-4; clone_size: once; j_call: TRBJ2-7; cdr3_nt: TGTGCCAGCAGCTTCCGTTTTGGCCGAGGGTTTGACGAGCAGTACTTC; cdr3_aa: CASSFRFGRGFDEQYF
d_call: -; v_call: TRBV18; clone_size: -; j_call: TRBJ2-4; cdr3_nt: TGTGCCAGCTCACCCCAGGGGAGAAACATTCAGTACTTC; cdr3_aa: CASSPQGRNIQYF
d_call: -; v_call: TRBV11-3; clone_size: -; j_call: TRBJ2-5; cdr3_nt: TGTGCCAGCAGCCCAGAAGAAGAGACCCAGTACTTC; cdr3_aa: CASSPEEETQYF
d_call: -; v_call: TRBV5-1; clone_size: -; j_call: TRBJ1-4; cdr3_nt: TGCGCCAGCAGCTTCCTAACAGCAAATGAAAAACTGTTTTTT; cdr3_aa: CASSFLTANEKLFF
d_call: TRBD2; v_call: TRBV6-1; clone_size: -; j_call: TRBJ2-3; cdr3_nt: TGTGCCAGCAGTGATGTTAGCGGGAGAAGAGATACGCAGTATTTT; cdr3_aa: CASSDVSGRRDTQYF
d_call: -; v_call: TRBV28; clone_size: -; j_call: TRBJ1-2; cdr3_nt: TGTGCCAGCAGTGGGGCCGGTGGCTATGGCTACACCTTC; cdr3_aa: CASSGAGGYGYTF
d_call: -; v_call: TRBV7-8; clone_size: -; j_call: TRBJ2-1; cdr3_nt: TGTGCCAGCAGCTCCTCAGGGATATGGAATTCCTACAATGAGCAGTTCTTC; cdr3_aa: CASSSSGIWNSYNEQFF
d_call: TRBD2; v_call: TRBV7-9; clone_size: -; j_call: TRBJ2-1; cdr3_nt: TGTGCCAGCAGCTATACTAGGACTAGCGGGACGTACAATGAGCAGTTCTTC; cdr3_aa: CASSYTRTSGTYNEQFF
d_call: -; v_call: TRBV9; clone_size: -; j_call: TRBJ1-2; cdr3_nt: TGTGCCAGCAGCGTAGCTACGAAACCTCCCGATAACTATGGCTACACCTTC; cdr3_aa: CASSVATKPPDNYGYTF
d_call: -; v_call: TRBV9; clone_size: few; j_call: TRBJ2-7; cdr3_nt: TGTGCCAGCAGTCCAGGAACGCTTGGCCAAAGCGAGCAGTACTTC; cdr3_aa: CASSPGTLGQSEQYF
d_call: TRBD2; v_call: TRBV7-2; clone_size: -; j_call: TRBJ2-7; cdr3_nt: TGTGCCAGCAGCCCTCCTGGGACTAGCGGCTACGAGCAGTACTTC; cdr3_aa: CASSPPGTSGYEQYF
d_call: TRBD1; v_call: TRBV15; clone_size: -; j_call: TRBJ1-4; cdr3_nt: TGTGCCACCAGTCCCCGGGACAGGTTGATAAAAACTAATGAAAAACTGTTTTTT; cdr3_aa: CATSPRDRLIKTNEKLFF
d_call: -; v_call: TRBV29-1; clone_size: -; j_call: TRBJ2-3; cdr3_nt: TGCAGCGTTGAAAGTAGGAGGTCGACAGATACGCAGTATTTT; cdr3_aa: CSVESRRSTDTQYF
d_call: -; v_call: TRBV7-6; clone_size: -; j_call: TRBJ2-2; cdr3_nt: TGTGCCAGCAGTAACGCGAGAACCGGGGAGCTGTTTTTT; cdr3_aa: CASSNARTGELFF
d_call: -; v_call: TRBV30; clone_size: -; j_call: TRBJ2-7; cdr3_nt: TGTGCCTGGAGTGTAAAACCCCTCGCAGGCGTGTACTTC; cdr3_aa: CAWSVKPLAGVYF
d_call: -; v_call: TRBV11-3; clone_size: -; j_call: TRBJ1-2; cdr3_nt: TGTGCCAGCAACCCAGGTACAGGGCACTATGGCTACACCTTC; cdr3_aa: CASNPGTGHYGYTF
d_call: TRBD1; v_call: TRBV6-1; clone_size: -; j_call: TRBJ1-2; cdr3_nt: TGTGCCAGCAGCCTCGACAGGGGGACCGGCTACACCTTC; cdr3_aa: CASSLDRGTGYTF
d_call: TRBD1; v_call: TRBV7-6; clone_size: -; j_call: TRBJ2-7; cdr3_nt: TGTGCCAGCAGCCTTTCCGGGACAGGTGCCTACGAGCAGTACTTC; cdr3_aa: CASSLSGTGAYEQYF
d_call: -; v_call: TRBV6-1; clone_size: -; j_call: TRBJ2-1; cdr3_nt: TGTGCCAGCAGTGAATCGGGGGGCTGGAGACGGTTCTTC; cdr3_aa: CASSESGGWRRFF
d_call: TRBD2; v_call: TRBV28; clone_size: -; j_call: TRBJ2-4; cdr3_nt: TGTGCGGGGGGGTCCCCGGCCGATAGAAACATTCAGTACTTC; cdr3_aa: CAGGSPADRNIQYF
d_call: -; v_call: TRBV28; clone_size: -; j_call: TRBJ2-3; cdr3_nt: TGTGCCAGCAGCCTGACAGTCCCAGATACGCAGTATTTT; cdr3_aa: CASSLTVPDTQYF
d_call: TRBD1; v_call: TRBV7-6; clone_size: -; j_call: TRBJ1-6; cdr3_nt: TGTGCCAGCAGCCCCTGGGACAGCAATTCACCCCTCCACTTT; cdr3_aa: CASSPWDSNSPLHF
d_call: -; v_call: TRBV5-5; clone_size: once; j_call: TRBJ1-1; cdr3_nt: TGTGCCAGCAGCCCTGGTGGGGGCCTGGCGAGCACTGAAGCTTTCTTT; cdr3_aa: CASSPGGGLASTEAFF
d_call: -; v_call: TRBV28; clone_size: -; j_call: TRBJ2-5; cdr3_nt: TGTGCCAGCAGTTTACCGGGGGGCGGGTTAGAGACCCAGTACTTC; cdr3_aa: CASSLPGGGLETQYF
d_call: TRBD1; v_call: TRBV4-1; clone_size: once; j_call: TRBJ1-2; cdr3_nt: TGCGCCAGCAGCACGGCCGGGACAGGAGACTACTATGGCTACACCTTC; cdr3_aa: CASSTAGTGDYYGYTF
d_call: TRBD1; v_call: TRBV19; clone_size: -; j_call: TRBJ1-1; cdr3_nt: TGTGCCAGTAGTATCGGAGGGACAGGGGGCACTGAAGCTTTCTTT; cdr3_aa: CASSIGGTGGTEAFF
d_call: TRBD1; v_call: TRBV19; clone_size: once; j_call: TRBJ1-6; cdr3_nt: TGTGCCAGTACCCAGGACAGGGGGAAGAGCTCCTATAATTCACCCCTCCACTTT; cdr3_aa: CASTQDRGKSSYNSPLHF
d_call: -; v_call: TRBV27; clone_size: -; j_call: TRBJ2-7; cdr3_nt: TGTGCCAGCAGTTCTAGACTAGAGGGGTACGAGCAGTACTTC; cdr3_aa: CASSSRLEGYEQYF
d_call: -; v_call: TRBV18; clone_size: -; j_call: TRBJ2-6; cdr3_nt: TGTGCCAGCTCACCACTGTACAGGGATCCGGGGGCCAACGTCCTGACTTTC; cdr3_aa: CASSPLYRDPGANVLTF
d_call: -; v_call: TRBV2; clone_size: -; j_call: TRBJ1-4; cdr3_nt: TGTGCCAGCAGTGCCTTCGGACTTCTCGAAAATGAAAAACTGTTTTTT; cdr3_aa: CASSAFGLLENEKLFF
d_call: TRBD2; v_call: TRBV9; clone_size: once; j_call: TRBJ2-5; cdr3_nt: TGTGCCAGCAGCCTTGGGACTAGCGGGAGAGGTGGGGAGACCCAGTACTTC; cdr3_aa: CASSLGTSGRGGETQYF
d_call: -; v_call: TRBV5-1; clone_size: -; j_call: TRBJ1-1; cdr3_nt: TGCGCCAGCAGCGCAACAGCAATGAACACTGAAGCTTTCTTT; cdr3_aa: CASSATAMNTEAFF
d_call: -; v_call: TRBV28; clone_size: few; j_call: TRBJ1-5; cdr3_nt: TGTGCCAGCTTCCAGGGCGGAGGCAATCAGCCCCAGCATTTT; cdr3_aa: CASFQGGGNQPQHF
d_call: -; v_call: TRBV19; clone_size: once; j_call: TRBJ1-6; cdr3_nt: TGTGCCACCCGAAGGGACAACATTAATTCACCCCTCCACTTT; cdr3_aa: CATRRDNINSPLHF
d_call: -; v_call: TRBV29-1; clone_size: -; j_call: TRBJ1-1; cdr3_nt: TGCAGCGTGGCACAGGGAATGTTCCGCACTGAAGCTTTCTTT; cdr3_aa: CSVAQGMFRTEAFF
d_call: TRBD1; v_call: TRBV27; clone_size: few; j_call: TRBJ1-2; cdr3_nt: TGTGCCAGCAGTTCCTGGCCCGTGGGACAGGGAAACTATGGCTACACCTTC; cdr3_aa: CASSSWPVGQGNYGYTF
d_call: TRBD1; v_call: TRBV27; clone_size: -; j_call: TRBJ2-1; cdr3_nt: TGTGCCAGCAGAAGACAGGGGTCCTACAATGAGCAGTTCTTC; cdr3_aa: CASRRQGSYNEQFF
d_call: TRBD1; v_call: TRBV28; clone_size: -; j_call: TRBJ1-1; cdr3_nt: TGTGCCAGCAGTTTGGGGACAGGGGGCCTGACTGAAGCTTTCTTT; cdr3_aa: CASSLGTGGLTEAFF
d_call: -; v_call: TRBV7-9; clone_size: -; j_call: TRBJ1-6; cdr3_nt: TGTGCCAGCAGCTTAAGGGGGGGCAGCAATAATTCACCCCTCCACTTT; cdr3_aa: CASSLRGGSNNSPLHF
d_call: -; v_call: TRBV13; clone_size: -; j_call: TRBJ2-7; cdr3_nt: TGTGCCAGCAGCTTAGACTCTACAGGGAACGAGCAGTACTTC; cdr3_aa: CASSLDSTGNEQYF
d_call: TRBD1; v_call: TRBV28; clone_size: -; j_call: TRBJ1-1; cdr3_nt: TGTGCCAGCAGTTCGACAGGGAGCTTACCCCTTCGTAGTAAACAGAACACTGAAGCTTTCTTT; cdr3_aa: CASSSTGSLPLRSKQNTEAFF
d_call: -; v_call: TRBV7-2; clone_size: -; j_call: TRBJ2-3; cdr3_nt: TGTGCCAGCAGCTTAGGCAGACATCTTAGCACAGATACGCAGTATTTT; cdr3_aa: CASSLGRHLSTDTQYF
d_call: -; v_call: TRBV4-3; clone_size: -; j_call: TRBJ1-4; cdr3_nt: TGCGCCAGCAGCCAAAATCTACGGGGTGAAAAACTGTTTTTT; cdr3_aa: CASSQNLRGEKLFF
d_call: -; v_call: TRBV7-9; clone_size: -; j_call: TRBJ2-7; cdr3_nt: TGTGCCAGCAGCTTAATGGAGGGGTCAAGGGGCTACGAGCAGTACTTC; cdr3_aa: CASSLMEGSRGYEQYF
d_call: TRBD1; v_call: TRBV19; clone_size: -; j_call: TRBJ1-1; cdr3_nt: TGTGCCAGTAGTAAAAACCGACAGGGAACTGAAGCTTTCTTT; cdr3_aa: CASSKNRQGTEAFF
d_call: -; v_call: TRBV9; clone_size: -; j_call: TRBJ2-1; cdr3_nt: TGTGCCAGCAGCGTACTACTAGACAATGAGCAGTTCTTC; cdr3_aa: CASSVLLDNEQFF
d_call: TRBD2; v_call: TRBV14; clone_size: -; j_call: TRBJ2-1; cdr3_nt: TGTGCCAGCAGCCAAGACTACACGGGACTACGGAATGAGCAGTTCTTC; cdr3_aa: CASSQDYTGLRNEQFF
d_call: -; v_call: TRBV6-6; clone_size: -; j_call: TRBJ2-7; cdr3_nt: TGTGCCAGCAGTAATATGGGACTCTCCTACGAGCAGTACTTC; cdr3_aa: CASSNMGLSYEQYF
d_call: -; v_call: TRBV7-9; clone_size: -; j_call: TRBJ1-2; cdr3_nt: TGTGCCAGCAGCTTACAGGATCAAGTAGGCTATGGCTACACCTTC; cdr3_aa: CASSLQDQVGYGYTF
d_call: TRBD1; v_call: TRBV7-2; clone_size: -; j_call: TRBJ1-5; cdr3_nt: TGTGCCAGCAGCTTAACAGGGGGTAATCAGCCCCAGCATTTT; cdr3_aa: CASSLTGGNQPQHF
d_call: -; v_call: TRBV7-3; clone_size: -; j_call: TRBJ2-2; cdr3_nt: TGTGCCAGCAGCTCACTACCATACGGGGAGCTGTTTTTT; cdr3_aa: CASSSLPYGELFF
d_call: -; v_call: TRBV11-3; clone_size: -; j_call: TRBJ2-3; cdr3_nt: TGTGCCAGCAGCTTAGCCCTAAACACAGATACGCAGTATTTT; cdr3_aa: CASSLALNTDTQYF
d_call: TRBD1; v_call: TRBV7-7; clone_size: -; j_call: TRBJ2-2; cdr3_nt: TGTGCTAGCAGCCCACAGAGTGACAGGGGCGCCGGGGAGCTGTTTTTT; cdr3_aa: CASSPQSDRGAGELFF
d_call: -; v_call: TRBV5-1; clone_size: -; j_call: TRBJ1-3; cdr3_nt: TGCGCCAGCAGCGAGGGAGTAGCAGGAAACACCATATATTTT; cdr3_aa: CASSEGVAGNTIYF
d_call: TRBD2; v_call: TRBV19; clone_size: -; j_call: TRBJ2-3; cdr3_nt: TGTGCCAGTACAACTAGCGGGACATATCCAGATACGCAGTATTTT; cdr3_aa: CASTTSGTYPDTQYF
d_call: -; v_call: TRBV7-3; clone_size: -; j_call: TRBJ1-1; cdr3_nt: TGTGCCAGCAGCTCGGACAGGAACACTGAAGCTTTCTTT; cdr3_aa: CASSSDRNTEAFF